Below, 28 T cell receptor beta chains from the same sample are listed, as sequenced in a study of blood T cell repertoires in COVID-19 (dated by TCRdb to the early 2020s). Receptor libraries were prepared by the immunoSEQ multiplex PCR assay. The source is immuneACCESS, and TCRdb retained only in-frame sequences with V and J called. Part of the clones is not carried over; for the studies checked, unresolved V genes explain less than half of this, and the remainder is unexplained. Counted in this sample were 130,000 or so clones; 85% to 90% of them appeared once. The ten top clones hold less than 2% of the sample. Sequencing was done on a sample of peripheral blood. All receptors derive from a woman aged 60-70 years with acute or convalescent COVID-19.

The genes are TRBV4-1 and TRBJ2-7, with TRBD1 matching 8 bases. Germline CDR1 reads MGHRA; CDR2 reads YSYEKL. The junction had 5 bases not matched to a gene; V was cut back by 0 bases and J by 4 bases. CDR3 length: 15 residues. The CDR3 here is CASSQDRGQVYEQYF. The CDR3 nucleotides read TGCGCCAGCAGCCAAGATAGGGGACAGGTGTACGAGCAGTACTTC.

DNA of the CDR3: TGTGCCAGCAGTTACTCTCTAGCGTTGGTTCGAAATACGCAGTATTTT. It translates to CASSYSLALVRNTQYF. This chain joins TRBV6-5 and TRBJ2-3, with a weak D call TRBD2 (6 bases). Germline lookup yields CDR1 MNHEY and CDR2 SVGAGI. Trimming stripped 0 bases from V and 7 bases from J, with 17 bases between. This CDR3 is 16 amino acids long.

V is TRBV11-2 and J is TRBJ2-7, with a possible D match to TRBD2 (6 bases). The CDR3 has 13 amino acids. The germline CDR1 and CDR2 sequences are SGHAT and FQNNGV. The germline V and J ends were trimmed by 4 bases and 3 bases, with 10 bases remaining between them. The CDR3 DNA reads TGTGCCAGCAGCTCGGACTACTACTACGAGCAGTACTTC. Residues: CASSSDYYYEQYF.

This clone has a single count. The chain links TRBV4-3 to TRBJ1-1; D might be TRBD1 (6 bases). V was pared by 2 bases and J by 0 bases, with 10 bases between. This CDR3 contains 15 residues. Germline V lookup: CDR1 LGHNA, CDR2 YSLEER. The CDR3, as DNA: TGCGCCAGCAGCCAAATACAGGGACTGAACACTGAAGCTTTCTTT. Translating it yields CASSQIQGLNTEAFF.

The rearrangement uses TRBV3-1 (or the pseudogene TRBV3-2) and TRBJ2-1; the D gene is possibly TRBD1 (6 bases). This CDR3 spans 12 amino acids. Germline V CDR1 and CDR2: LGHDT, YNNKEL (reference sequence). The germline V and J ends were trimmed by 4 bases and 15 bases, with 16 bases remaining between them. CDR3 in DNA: TGTGCCAGCAGCCCCTACCCAGGGGTCCCGTTCTTC. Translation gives CASSPYPGVPFF.

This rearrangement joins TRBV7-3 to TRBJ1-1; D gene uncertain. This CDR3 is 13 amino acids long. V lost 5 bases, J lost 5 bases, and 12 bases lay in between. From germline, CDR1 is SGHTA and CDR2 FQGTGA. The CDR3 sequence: CASSPGPGTEAFF. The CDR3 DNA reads TGTGCCAGCAGCCCGGGTCCGGGAACTGAAGCTTTCTTT.

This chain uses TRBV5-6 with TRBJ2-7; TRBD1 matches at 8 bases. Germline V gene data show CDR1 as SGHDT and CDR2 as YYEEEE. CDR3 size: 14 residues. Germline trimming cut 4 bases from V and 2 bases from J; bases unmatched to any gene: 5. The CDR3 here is CASSSDRGAYEQYF. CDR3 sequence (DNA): TGTGCCAGCAGCAGCGACAGGGGAGCCTACGAGCAGTACTTC.

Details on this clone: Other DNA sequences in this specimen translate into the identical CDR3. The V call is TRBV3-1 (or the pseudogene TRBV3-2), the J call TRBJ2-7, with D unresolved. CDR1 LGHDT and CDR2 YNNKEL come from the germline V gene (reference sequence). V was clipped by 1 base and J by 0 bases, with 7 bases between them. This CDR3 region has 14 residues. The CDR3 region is CASSQGYSSYEQYF. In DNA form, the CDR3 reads TGTGCCAGCAGCCAAGGGTATAGCTCCTACGAGCAGTACTTC.

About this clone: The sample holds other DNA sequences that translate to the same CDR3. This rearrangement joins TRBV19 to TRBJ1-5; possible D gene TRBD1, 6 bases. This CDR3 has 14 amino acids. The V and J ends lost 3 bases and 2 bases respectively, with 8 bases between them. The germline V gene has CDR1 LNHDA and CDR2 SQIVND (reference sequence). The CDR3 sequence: CASSISGGNQPQHF. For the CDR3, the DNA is TGTGCCAGTAGTATCTCAGGGGGCAATCAGCCCCAGCATTTT.

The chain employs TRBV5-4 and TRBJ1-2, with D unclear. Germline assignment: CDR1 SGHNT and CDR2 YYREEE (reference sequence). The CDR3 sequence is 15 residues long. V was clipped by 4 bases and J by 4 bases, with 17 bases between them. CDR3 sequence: CASSEPLGESYGYTF. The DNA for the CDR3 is TGTGCCAGCAGCGAACCTTTAGGAGAATCCTATGGCTACACCTTC.

The CDR3 sequence: CASTVLGTGRNEQFF. DNA of the CDR3: TGTGCCAGCACCGTCTTAGGGACAGGGAGGAATGAGCAGTTCTTC. The chain is built from TRBV5-5 and TRBJ2-1; 9 bases match TRBD1. The germline V gene has CDR1 SGHKS and CDR2 YYEKEE (reference sequence). The CDR3 extends over 15 amino acids. With V trimmed by 6 bases and J by 7 bases, 11 bases remained unmatched.

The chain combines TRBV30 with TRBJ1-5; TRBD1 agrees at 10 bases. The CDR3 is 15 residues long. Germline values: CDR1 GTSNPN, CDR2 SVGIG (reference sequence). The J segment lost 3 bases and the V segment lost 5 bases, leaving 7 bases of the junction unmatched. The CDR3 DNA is TGTGCCTGGGACCGGACAGGGGGGCTCAATCAGCCCCAGCATTTT. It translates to CAWDRTGGLNQPQHF.

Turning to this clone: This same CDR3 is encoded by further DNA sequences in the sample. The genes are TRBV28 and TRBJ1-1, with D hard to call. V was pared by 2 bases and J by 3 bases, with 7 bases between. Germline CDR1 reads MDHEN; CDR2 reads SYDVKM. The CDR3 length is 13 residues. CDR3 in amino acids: CASSLLADTEAFF. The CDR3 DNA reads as TGTGCCAGCAGTTTACTGGCAGACACTGAAGCTTTCTTT.

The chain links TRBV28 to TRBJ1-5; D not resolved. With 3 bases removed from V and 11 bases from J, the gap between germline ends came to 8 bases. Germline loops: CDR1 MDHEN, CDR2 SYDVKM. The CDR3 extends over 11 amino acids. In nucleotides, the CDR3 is TGTGCCAGCAGTTTCAGAGGATCCCAGCATTTT. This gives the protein CASSFRGSQHF.

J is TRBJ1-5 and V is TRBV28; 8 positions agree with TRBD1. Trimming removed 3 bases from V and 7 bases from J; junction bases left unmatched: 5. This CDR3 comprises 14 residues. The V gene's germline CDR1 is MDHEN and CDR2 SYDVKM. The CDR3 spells CASSFMTGDQPQHF. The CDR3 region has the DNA TGTGCCAGCAGTTTTATGACAGGGGACCAGCCCCAGCATTTT.

In DNA form, the CDR3 reads TGTGCCACCCGAACACAGGGGATCAGCAATCAGCCCCAGCATTTT. Its protein is CATRTQGISNQPQHF. This sequence joins TRBV28 and TRBJ1-5; TRBD1 aligns across 7 bases. In germline, CDR1 is MDHEN, CDR2 SYDVKM. V was pared by 10 bases and J by 1 base, with 10 bases of the junction left unmatched. The CDR3 length is 15 residues.

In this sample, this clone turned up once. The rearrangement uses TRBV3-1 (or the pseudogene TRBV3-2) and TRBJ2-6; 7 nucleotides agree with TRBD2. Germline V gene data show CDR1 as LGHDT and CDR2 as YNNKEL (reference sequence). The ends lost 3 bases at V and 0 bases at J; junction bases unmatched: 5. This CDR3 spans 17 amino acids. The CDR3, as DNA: TGTGCCAGCAGCCATTCAGGGAGGGTCTCTGGGGCCAACGTCCTGACTTTC. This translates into CASSHSGRVSGANVLTF.

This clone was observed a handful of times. In DNA form, the CDR3 reads TGTGCCAGCAGCTTACCCGGCAGGGGGCACGGGGGCTACACCTTC. It is translated as CASSLPGRGHGGYTF. The chain is built from TRBV5-6 and TRBJ1-2; 8 nucleotides line up with TRBD1. The CDR3 is 15 residues long. Per the germline V gene, CDR1 is SGHDT and CDR2 is YYEEEE. With 2 bases clipped from V and 8 bases from J, the junction kept 11 bases outside the gene matches.

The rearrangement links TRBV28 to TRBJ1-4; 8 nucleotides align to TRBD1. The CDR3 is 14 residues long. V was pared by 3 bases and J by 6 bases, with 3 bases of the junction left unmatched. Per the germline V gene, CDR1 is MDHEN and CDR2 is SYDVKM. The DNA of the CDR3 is TGTGCCAGCAGTTTGGGGACAGGAGATGAAAAACTGTTTTTT. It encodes CASSLGTGDEKLFF. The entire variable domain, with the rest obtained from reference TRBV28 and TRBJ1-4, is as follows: DVKVTQSSRYLVKRTGEKVFLECVQDMDHENMFWYRQDPGLGLRLIYFSYDVKMKEKGDIPEGYSVSREKKERFSLILESASTNQTSMYLCASSLGTGDEKLFFGSGTQLSVL.

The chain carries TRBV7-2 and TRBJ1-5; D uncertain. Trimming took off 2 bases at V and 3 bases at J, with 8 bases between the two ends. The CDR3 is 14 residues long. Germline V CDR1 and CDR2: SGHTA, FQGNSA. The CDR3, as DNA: TGTGCCAGCAGCTTAAGCGGTACCAATCAGCCCCAGCATTTT. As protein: CASSLSGTNQPQHF. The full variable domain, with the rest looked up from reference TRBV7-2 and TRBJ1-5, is GAGVSQSPSNKVTEKGKDVELRCDPISGHTALYWYRQSLGQGLEFLIYFQGNSAPDKSGLPSDRFSAERTGGSVSTLTIQRTQQEDSAVYLCASSLSGTNQPQHFGDGTRLSIL.

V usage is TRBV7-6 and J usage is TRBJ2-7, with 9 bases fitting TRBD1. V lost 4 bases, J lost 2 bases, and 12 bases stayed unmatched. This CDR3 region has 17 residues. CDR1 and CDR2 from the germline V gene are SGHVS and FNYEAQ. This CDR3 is CASSSSRDREGAYEQYF. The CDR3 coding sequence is TGTGCCAGCAGCTCGTCCCGGGACAGGGAAGGAGCCTACGAGCAGTACTTC. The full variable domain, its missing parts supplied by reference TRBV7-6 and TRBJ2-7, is GAGVSQSPRYKVTKRGQDVALRCDPISGHVSLYWYRQALGQGPEFLTYFNYEAQQDKSGLPNDRFSAERPEGSISTLTIQRTEQRDSAMYRCASSSSRDREGAYEQYFGPGTRLTVT.

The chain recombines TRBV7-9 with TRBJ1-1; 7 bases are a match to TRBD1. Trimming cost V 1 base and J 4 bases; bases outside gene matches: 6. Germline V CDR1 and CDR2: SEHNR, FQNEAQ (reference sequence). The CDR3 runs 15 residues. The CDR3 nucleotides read TGTGCCAGCAGCTTAGATCCGACAGGGTCCACTGAAGCTTTCTTT. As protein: CASSLDPTGSTEAFF.

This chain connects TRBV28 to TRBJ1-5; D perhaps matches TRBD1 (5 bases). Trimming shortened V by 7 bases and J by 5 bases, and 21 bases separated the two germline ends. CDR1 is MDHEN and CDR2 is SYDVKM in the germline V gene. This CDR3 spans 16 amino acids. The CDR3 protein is CASNAPSLGGYQPQHF. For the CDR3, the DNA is TGTGCCAGCAACGCGCCAAGTCTCGGGGGTTATCAGCCCCAGCATTTT.

CDR3 bases: TGTGCCAGCAGAAGGGGGGCGGGGGCCGCCGAGACCCAGTACTTC. This translates into CASRRGAGAAETQYF. The chain joins TRBV6-6 to TRBJ2-5, with D possibly matching TRBD2 (7 bases). The CDR3 is made up of 15 amino acids. Germline lookup yields CDR1 MNHNY and CDR2 SVGAGI (reference sequence). V was clipped by 6 bases and J by 5 bases, with 19 bases between them.

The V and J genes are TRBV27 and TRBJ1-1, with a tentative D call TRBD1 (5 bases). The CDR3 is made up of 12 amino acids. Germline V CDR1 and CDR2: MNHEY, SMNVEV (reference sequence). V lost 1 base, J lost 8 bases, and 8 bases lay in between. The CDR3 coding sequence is TGTGCCAGCAGTTTATGGGGCAGGGAAGCTTTCTTT. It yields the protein CASSLWGREAFF.

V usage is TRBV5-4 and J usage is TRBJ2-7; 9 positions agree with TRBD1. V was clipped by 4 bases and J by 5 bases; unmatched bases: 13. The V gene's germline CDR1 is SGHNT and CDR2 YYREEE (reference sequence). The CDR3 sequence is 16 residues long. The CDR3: CASSLKTGTGRDEQYF. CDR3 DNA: TGTGCCAGCAGCCTAAAAACCGGGACAGGGAGAGACGAGCAGTACTTC. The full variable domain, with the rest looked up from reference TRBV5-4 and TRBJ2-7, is ETGVTQSPTHLIKTRGQQVTLRCSSQSGHNTVSWYQQALGQGPQFIFQYYREEENGRGNFPPRFSGLQFPNYSSELNVNALELDDSALYLCASSLKTGTGRDEQYFGPGTRLTVT.

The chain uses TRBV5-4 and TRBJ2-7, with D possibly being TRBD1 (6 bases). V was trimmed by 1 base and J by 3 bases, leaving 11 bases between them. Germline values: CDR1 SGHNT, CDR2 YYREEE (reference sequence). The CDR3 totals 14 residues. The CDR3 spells CASSLRQANYEQYF. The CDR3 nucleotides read TGTGCCAGCAGCTTGAGACAGGCTAACTACGAGCAGTACTTC.

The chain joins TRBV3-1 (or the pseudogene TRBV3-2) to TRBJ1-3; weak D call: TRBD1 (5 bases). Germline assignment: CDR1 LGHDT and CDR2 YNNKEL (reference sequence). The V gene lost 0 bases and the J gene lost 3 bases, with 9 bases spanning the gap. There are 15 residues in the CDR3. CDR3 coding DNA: TGTGCCAGCAGCCAAGAACAAGGGGTTGGAAACACCATATATTTT. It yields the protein CASSQEQGVGNTIYF.